This T cell receptor (beta chain) was recovered during a study of control samples from healthy donors and cancer patients. Trimming pared 6 bases from V and 7 bases from J, leaving 22 bases between. This CDR3 spans 15 amino acids. The germline CDR1 and CDR2 sequences are SGHNT and YYREEE (reference sequence). Some clones are missing from TCRdb's copy, which holds only in-frame ones; the method was immunoSEQ multiplex PCR. The table records roughly 40,000 clones, about 94% of them present only once. The chain recombines TRBV5-4 with TRBJ1-2; D gene uncertain. This TCR came from a woman between 50 and 59 years old in good health. Sequencing input: blood. CDR3 nucleotide sequence: TGTGCCAGCACCCGTCCCAACGGCAGGCATCTTGGCTACACCTTC. Amino acid sequence: CASTRPNGRHLGYTF.